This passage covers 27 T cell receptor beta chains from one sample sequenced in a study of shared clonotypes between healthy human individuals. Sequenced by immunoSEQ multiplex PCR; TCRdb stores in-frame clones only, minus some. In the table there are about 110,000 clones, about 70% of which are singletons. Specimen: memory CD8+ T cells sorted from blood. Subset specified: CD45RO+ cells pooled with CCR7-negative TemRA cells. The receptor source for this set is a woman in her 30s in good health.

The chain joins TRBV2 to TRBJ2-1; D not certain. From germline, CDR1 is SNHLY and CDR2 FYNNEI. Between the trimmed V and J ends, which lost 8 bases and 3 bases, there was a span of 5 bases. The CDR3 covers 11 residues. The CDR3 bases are TGTGCCAGCGTTAACTACAATGAGCAGTTCTTC. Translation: CASVNYNEQFF.

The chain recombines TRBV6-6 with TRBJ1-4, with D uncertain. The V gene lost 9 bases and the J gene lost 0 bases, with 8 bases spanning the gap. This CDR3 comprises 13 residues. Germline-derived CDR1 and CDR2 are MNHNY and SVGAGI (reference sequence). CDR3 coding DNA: TGTGCCAGTGTCAGAGCAACTAATGAAAAACTGTTTTTT. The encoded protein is CASVRATNEKLFF.

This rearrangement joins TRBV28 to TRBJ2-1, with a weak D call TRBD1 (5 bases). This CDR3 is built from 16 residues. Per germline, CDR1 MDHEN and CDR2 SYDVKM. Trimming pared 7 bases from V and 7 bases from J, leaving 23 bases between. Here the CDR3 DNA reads TGTGCCAGCAATCGGCTCAGGGCCTCTGGGGTAAATGAGCAGTTCTTC. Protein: CASNRLRASGVNEQFF.

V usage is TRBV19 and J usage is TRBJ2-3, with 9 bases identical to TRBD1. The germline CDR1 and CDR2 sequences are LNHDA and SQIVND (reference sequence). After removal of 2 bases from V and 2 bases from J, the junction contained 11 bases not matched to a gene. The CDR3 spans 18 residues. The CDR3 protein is CASSIPPSGTGITDTQYF. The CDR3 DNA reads TGTGCCAGTAGTATACCACCCTCCGGGACAGGGATCACAGATACGCAGTATTTT. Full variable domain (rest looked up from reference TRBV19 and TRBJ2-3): DGGITQSPKYLFRKEGQNVTLSCEQNLNHDAMYWYRQDPGQGLRLIYYSQIVNDFQKGDIAEGYSVSREKKESFPLTVTSAQKNPTAFYLCASSIPPSGTGITDTQYFGPGTRLTVL.

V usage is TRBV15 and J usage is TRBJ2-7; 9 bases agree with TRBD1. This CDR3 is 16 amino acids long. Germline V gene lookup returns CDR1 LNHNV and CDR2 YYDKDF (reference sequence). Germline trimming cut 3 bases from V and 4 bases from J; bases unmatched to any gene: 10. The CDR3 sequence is CATSSETRDRAYEQYF. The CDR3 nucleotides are TGTGCCACCAGCAGCGAAACCCGGGACAGGGCTTACGAGCAGTACTTC.

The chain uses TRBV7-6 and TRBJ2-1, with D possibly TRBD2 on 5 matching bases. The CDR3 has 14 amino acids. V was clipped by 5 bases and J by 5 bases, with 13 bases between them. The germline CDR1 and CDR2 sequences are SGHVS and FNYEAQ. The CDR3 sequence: CASSQSGLHNEQFF. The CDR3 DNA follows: TGTGCCAGCAGCCAATCAGGACTCCACAATGAGCAGTTCTTC.

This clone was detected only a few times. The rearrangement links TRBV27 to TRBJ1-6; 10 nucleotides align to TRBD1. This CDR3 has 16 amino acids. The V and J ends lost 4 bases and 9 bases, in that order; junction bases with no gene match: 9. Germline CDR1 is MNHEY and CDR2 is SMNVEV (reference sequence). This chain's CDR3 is CASSSTPDRGGSPLHF. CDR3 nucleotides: TGTGCCAGCAGTTCCACTCCGGACAGGGGGGGTTCACCCCTCCACTTT.

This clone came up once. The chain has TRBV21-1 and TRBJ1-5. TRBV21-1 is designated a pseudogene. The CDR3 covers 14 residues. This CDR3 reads CASSKAEGYQPQHF. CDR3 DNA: TGTGCCAGCAGCAAAGCTGAAGGGTATCAGCCCCAGCATTTT.

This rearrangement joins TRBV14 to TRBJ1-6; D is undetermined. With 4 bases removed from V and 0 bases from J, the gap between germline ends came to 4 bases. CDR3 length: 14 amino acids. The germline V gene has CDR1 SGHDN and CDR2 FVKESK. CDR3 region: CASSLSSYNSPLHF. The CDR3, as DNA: TGTGCCAGCAGCCTGAGCTCCTATAATTCACCCCTCCACTTT.

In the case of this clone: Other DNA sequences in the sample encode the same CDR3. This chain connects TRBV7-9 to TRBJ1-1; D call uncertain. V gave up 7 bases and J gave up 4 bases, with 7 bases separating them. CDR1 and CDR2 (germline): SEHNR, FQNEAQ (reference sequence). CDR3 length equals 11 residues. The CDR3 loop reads CASNQGTEAFF. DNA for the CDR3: TGTGCCAGCAACCAAGGCACTGAAGCTTTCTTT. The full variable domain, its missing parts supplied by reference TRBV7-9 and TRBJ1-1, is DTGVSQNPRHKITKRGQNVTFRCDPISEHNRLYWYRQTLGQGPEFLTYFQNEAQLEKSRLLSDRFSAERPKGSFSTLEIQRTEQGDSAMYLCASNQGTEAFFGQGTRLTVV.

The CDR3 here is CSVGGTTAGDTQYF. The CDR3 DNA follows: TGCAGCGTGGGGGGTACCACGGCGGGGGATACGCAGTATTTT. This chain links TRBV29-1 with TRBJ2-3; TRBD2 is a possible D gene (6 bases). This CDR3 has 14 amino acids. V shed 6 bases and J shed 6 bases, with 19 bases lying between them. Germline CDR1 and CDR2: SQVTM and ANQGSEA.

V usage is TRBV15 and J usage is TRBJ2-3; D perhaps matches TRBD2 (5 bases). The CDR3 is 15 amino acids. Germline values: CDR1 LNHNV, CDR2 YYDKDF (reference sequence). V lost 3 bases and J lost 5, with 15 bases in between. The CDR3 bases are TGTGCCACCAGCAGCACAGCGGCCACCTTAGATACGCAGTATTTT. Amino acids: CATSSTAATLDTQYF.

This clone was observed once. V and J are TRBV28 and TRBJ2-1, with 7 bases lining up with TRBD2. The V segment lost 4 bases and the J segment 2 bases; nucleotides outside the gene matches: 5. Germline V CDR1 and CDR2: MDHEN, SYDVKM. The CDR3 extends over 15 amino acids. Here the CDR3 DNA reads TGTGCCAGCAGTTCCGGGGGAGGGCCCTACAATGAGCAGTTCTTC. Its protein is CASSSGGGPYNEQFF.

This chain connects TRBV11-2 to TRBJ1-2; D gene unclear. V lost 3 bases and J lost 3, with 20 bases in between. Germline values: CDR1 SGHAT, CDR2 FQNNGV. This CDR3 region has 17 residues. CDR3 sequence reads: CASSFYGGPHPYYGYTF. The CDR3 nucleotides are TGTGCCAGCAGCTTCTACGGCGGGCCTCACCCTTACTATGGCTACACCTTC.

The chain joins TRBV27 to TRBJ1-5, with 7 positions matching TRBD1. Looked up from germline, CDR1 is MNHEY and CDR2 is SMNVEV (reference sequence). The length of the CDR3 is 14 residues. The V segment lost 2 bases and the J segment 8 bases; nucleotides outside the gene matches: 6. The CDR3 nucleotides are TGTGCCAGCAGTTTAAGACAGGGAGAAGAGCCCCAGCATTTT. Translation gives CASSLRQGEEPQHF.

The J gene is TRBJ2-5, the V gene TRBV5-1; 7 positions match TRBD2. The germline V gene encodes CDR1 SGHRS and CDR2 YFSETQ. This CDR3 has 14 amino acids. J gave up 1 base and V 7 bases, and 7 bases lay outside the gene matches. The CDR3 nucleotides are TGCGCCAGCCTCCTAGCGGAGTCCCAAGAGACCCAGTACTTC. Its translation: CASLLAESQETQYF.

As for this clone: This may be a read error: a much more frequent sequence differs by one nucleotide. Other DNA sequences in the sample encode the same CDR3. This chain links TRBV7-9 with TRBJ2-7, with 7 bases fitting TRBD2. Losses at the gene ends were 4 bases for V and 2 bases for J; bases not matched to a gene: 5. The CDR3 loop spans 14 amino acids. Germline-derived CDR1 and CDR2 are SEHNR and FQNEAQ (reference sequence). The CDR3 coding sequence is TGTGCCAGCAGCTCCCGGGACTATACCTACGAGCAGTACTTC. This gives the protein CASSSRDYTYEQYF.

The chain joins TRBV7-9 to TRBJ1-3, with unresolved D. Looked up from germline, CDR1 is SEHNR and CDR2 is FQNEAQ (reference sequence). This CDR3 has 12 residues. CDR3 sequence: CSGEADRNTIYF. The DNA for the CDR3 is TGTTCTGGGGAGGCCGATCGAAACACCATATATTTT.

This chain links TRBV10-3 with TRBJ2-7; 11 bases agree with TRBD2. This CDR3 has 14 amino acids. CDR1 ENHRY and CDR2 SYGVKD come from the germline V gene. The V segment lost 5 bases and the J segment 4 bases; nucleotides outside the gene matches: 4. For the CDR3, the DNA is TGTGCCATCAGTACCGGGACTAGCGGTTACGAGCAGTACTTC. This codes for CAISTGTSGYEQYF.

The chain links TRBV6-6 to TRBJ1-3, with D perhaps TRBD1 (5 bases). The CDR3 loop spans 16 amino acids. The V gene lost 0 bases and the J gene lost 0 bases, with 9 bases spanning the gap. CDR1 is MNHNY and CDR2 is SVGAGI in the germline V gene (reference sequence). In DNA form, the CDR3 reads TGTGCCAGCAGTTACTCGGGGGGGGGCTCTGGAAACACCATATATTTT. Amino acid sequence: CASSYSGGGSGNTIYF.

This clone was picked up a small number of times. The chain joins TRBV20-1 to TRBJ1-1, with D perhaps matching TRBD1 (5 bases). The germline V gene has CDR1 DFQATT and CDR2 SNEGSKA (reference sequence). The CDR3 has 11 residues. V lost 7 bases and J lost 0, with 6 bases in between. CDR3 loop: CSGQLNTEAFF. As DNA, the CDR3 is TGCAGTGGACAGCTGAACACTGAAGCTTTCTTT.

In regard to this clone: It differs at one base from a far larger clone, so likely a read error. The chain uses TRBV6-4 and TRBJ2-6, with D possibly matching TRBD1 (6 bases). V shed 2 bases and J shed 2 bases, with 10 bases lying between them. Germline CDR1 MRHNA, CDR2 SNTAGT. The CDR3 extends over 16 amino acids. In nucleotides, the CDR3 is TGTGCCAGCAGTGACGTAGGGGACACTGGGGCCAACGTCCTGACTTTC. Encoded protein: CASSDVGDTGANVLTF.

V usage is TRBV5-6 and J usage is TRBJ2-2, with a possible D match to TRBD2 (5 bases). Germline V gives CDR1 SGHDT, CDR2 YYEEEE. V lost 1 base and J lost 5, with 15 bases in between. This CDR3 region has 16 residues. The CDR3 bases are TGTGCCAGCAGCTTGATGACGGGATGGTCTACCGGGGAGCTGTTTTTT. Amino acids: CASSLMTGWSTGELFF.

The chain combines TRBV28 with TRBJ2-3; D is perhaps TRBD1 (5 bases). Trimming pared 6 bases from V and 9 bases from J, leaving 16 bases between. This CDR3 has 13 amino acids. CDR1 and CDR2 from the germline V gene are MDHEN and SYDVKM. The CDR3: CASSGLGQHTQYF. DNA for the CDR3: TGTGCCAGCAGCGGATTGGGGCAACACACGCAGTATTTT. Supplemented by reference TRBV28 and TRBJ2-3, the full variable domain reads DVKVTQSSRYLVKRTGEKVFLECVQDMDHENMFWYRQDPGLGLRLIYFSYDVKMKEKGDIPEGYSVSREKKERFSLILESASTNQTSMYLCASSGLGQHTQYFGPGTRLTVL.

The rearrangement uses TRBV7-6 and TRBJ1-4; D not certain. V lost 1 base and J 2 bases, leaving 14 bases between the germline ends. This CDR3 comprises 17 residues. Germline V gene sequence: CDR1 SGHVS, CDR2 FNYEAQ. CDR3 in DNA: TGTGCCAGCAGCTTAGAGCTCATCACAAATACTAATGAAAAACTGTTTTTT. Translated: CASSLELITNTNEKLFF.

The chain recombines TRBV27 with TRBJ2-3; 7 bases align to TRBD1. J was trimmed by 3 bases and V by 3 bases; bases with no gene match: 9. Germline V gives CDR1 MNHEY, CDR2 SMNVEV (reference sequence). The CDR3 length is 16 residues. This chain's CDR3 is CASSLNGQEVTDTQYF. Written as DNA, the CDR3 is TGTGCCAGCAGTTTGAATGGACAGGAGGTAACAGATACGCAGTATTTT.

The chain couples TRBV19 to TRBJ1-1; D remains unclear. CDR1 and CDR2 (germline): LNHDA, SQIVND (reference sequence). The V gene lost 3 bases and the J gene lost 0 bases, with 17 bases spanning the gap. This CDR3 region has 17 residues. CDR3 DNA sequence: TGTGCCAGTAGTATTCTCCCAGACGGAACCATGAACACTGAAGCTTTCTTT. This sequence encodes CASSILPDGTMNTEAFF.